These 9 T cell receptor beta chains were sequenced from one sample in a study of shared clonotypes between healthy human individuals. Assay used: immunoSEQ multiplex PCR; TCRdb lists only in-frame clones, some missing. The sample consists of roughly 2,000,000 clones, about 95% of them appearing once. Terminally differentiated effector memory CD45RA+ cells were excluded by CCR7 positive selection of CD45RO-negative cells. The sequencing input was naive CD8+ T cells sorted from blood. The origin of the receptors is a man aged 18 to 30 in good health.

Comments on this clone: This sample also contains other DNA sequences that code for the same CDR3. The V call is TRBV5-6, the J call TRBJ1-5; possibly TRBD1 for D (5 bases). Trimming stripped 0 bases from V and 0 bases from J, with 7 bases between. The CDR3 spans 15 residues. Germline V gene data show CDR1 as SGHDT and CDR2 as YYEEEE. Written as DNA, the CDR3 is TGTGCCAGCAGCTTGGGGGGCTCTAGCAATCAGCCCCAGCATTTT. It translates to CASSLGGSSNQPQHF.

V usage is TRBV27 and J usage is TRBJ2-6, with TRBD1 as a possible D gene (6 bases). The CDR3 runs to 17 residues. Germline V gene sequence: CDR1 MNHEY, CDR2 SMNVEV (reference sequence). Trimming removed 5 bases at V and 4 bases at J, with 18 bases between. The CDR3: CASSTRRQVLGANVLTF. CDR3 DNA sequence: TGTGCCAGCAGTACCAGACGACAGGTCCTAGGGGCCAACGTCCTGACTTTC.

The chain is built from TRBV13 and TRBJ2-7, with TRBD1 identical over 7 bases. The CDR3 consists of 14 residues. The ends lost 5 bases at V and 4 bases at J; junction bases unmatched: 8. Germline V gene data show CDR1 as PRHDT and CDR2 as FYEKMQ (reference sequence). The CDR3 nucleotides read TGTGCCAGCAGCCCGGGGACAGAGAAATACGAGCAGTACTTC. This translates into CASSPGTEKYEQYF.

The chain joins TRBV4-3 to TRBJ2-1; 9 nucleotides agree with TRBD2. The CDR3 covers 17 residues. J was trimmed by 4 bases and V by 0 bases; bases with no gene match: 7. Germline V gene data show CDR1 as LGHNA and CDR2 as YSLEER. The CDR3 here is CASSQDFLAGPYNEQFF. CDR3 coding DNA: TGCGCCAGCAGCCAAGATTTCCTAGCGGGACCGTACAATGAGCAGTTCTTC.

V and J are TRBV5-1 and TRBJ2-1; 13 positions match TRBD2. The ends lost 7 bases at V and 6 bases at J; junction bases unmatched: 7. Germline lookup yields CDR1 SGHRS and CDR2 YFSETQ. This CDR3 spans 15 amino acids. This CDR3 reads CASLLGTSGINEQFF. The CDR3 region has the DNA TGCGCCAGCCTGCTTGGGACTAGCGGGATCAATGAGCAGTTCTTC. Filled out from reference TRBV5-1 and TRBJ2-1, the complete variable domain reads KAGVTQTPRYLIKTRGQQVTLSCSPISGHRSVSWYQQTPGQGLQFLFEYFSETQRNKGNFPGRFSGRQFSNSRSEMNVSTLELGDSALYLCASLLGTSGINEQFFGPGTRLTVL.

This chain uses TRBV6-1 with TRBJ2-3; D gene ambiguous. Germline CDR1 is MNHNS and CDR2 is SASEGT. The CDR3 contains 13 residues. Trimming pared 7 bases from V and 4 bases from J, leaving 12 bases between. CDR3 nucleotide sequence: TGTGCCAGCAAGACGGGCGAGGCAGATACGCAGTATTTT. Its translation is CASKTGEADTQYF.

Details on this clone: The sample contains more than one DNA sequence encoding this CDR3. The rearrangement uses TRBV5-4 and TRBJ2-7; TRBD2 matches at 10 bases. J was trimmed by 2 bases and V by 2 bases; bases with no gene match: 4. The CDR3 is 15 residues long. Germline CDR1 SGHNT, CDR2 YYREEE (reference sequence). DNA for the CDR3: TGTGCCAGCAGCTTTAGCGGGGGGCCCCCCTACGAGCAGTACTTC. This gives the protein CASSFSGGPPYEQYF.

This chain links TRBV4-1 with TRBJ1-4; TRBD1 might be the D (5 bases). Germline values: CDR1 MGHRA, CDR2 YSYEKL. The CDR3 totals 18 residues. V gave up 0 bases and J gave up 7 bases, with 21 bases separating them. The CDR3 spells CASSQEEARIYGGEKLFF. The CDR3 DNA sequence: TGCGCCAGCAGCCAAGAAGAGGCCAGGATCTATGGGGGTGAAAAACTGTTTTTT.

Written as DNA, the CDR3 is TGTGCCAGCAGTTTATACTCCGGGGGTGGCTACACCTTC. It specifies CASSLYSGGGYTF. V is TRBV27 and J is TRBJ1-2; tentative D call: TRBD1 (5 bases). The CDR3 is made up of 13 amino acids. V lost 1 base to trimming and J lost 7 bases, with 10 bases between them. Germline V gene data show CDR1 as MNHEY and CDR2 as SMNVEV (reference sequence).